Each of the 23 T cell receptor beta chains below was sequenced from the same sample in a study of blood T cell repertoires in COVID-19. The table came from immunoSEQ multiplex PCR; TCRdb's copy has only in-frame clones and leaves some out. The repertoire holds 37,000 or so clones, with approximately 88% as singletons. Sequenced sample: peripheral blood. The receptors derive from a human donor in a cohort sampled during active COVID-19.

The rearrangement uses TRBV5-1 and TRBJ1-6; 7 bases are a match to TRBD1. CDR3 size: 14 residues. The germline gives CDR1 SGHRS, CDR2 YFSETQ. V gave up 5 bases and J gave up 4 bases; unmatched junction bases: 3. Here the CDR3 reads CASSPGQYNSPLHF. CDR3 coding DNA: TGCGCCAGCAGTCCGGGACAGTATAATTCACCCCTCCACTTT.

This clone has only one observation. The chain carries TRBV2 and TRBJ2-1; 7 positions agree with TRBD2. After removal of 6 bases from V and 2 bases from J, the junction contained 10 bases not matched to a gene. In germline, CDR1 is SNHLY, CDR2 FYNNEI. The CDR3 extends over 16 amino acids. The CDR3 DNA follows: TGTGCCAGCAGGGCTACTAGCGACCCCGCCTACAATGAGCAGTTCTTC. Encoded protein: CASRATSDPAYNEQFF.

V is TRBV19 and J is TRBJ2-7, with TRBD1 matching 10 bases. The CDR3 totals 14 residues. Germline V lookup: CDR1 LNHDA, CDR2 SQIVND (reference sequence). Germline trimming cut 6 bases from V and 5 bases from J; bases unmatched to any gene: 7. CDR3 in DNA: TGTGCCAGTAGGCCGGGACAGGGGAATAACGAGCAGTACTTC. It encodes CASRPGQGNNEQYF.

This sequence joins TRBV30 and TRBJ1-4; the D gene is possibly TRBD1 (5 bases). The CDR3 is made up of 13 amino acids. Trimming took off 8 bases at V and 8 bases at J, with 18 bases between the two ends. Germline V CDR1 and CDR2: GTSNPN, SVGIG (reference sequence). This CDR3 reads CAVDTQMGEKLFF. The CDR3 DNA is TGTGCCGTGGACACCCAAATGGGAGAAAAACTGTTTTTT.

This chain connects TRBV7-9 to TRBJ2-1; the D is unclear. Germline V gives CDR1 SEHNR, CDR2 FQNEAQ (reference sequence). This CDR3 comprises 17 residues. The V end lost 3 bases, the J end lost 0 bases, and 15 bases lay between the germline ends. CDR3 residues: CASSLSVYESSYNEQFF. The CDR3 coding sequence is TGTGCCAGCAGCTTGTCGGTATACGAGAGCTCCTACAATGAGCAGTTCTTC.

J is TRBJ2-1 and V is TRBV3-1 (or the pseudogene TRBV3-2), with 9 positions matching TRBD2. V was pared by 6 bases and J by 0 bases, with 3 bases of the junction left unmatched. CDR1 and CDR2 (germline): LGHDT, YNNKEL (reference sequence). There are 15 residues in the CDR3. Here the CDR3 reads CASSWRGGSYNEQFF. The CDR3 region has the DNA TGTGCCAGCAGTTGGCGGGGGGGCTCCTACAATGAGCAGTTCTTC.

J is TRBJ1-2 and V is TRBV30; 8 nucleotides match TRBD1. This CDR3 is built from 12 residues. V shed 2 bases and J 7 bases; nucleotides not matched to a gene: 3. Germline CDR1 and CDR2: GTSNPN and SVGIG (reference sequence). In DNA form, the CDR3 reads TGTGCCTGGAGTAGCGACAGGGGTGGCTACACCTTC. Translated, it gives CAWSSDRGGYTF. The full variable domain, rest sourced from reference TRBV30 and TRBJ1-2, is SQTIHQWPATLVQPVGSPLSLECTVEGTSNPNLYWYRQAAGRGLQLLFYSVGIGQISSEVPQNLSASRPQDRQFILSSKKLLLSDSGFYLCAWSSDRGGYTFGSGTRLTVV.

V usage is TRBV27 and J usage is TRBJ2-7; 9 bases line up with TRBD2. With V trimmed by 2 bases and J by 3 bases, 5 bases remained unmatched. The CDR3 is 15 amino acids. The germline CDR1 and CDR2 sequences are MNHEY and SMNVEV (reference sequence). DNA of the CDR3: TGTGCCAGCAGTTTAGGGCGGGAGGGCATCTACGAGCAGTACTTC. Its protein is CASSLGREGIYEQYF.

The V gene is TRBV24-1, the J gene TRBJ2-3; 7 bases match TRBD1. Per germline, CDR1 KGHDR and CDR2 SFDVKD. J gave up 0 bases and V 5 bases, and 4 bases lay outside the gene matches. The CDR3 has 15 amino acids. CDR3 in amino acids: CATSGARGSTDTQYF. CDR3 coding DNA: TGTGCCACCAGTGGGGCCAGGGGGAGCACAGATACGCAGTATTTT.

This clone was picked up one time. The chain employs TRBV9 and TRBJ1-4; D unresolved. Germline assignment: CDR1 SGDLS and CDR2 YYNGEE. There are 15 residues in the CDR3. Trimming took 4 bases from V and 3 from J, leaving 13 bases between them. CDR3 coding DNA: TGTGCCAGCAGCCCCCGGGAGGAAGCTAATGAAAAACTGTTTTTT. This translates into CASSPREEANEKLFF.

This clone was seen just once. The V and J genes are TRBV7-2 and TRBJ2-7; 9 bases match TRBD2. Germline V gene lookup returns CDR1 SGHTA and CDR2 FQGNSA. There are 16 residues in the CDR3. J was trimmed by 4 bases and V by 1 base; bases with no gene match: 8. CDR3 nucleotide sequence: TGTGCCAGCAGCTTAGGTAGCGGGAGTTTCCATTACGAGCAGTACTTC. It encodes CASSLGSGSFHYEQYF.

This clone counts as medium-sized. Other DNA sequences of this sample code for an identical CDR3. The CDR3 sequence is CASSSGTANSPLHF. CDR3 sequence (DNA): TGTGCCAGCAGTTCCGGGACAGCCAATTCACCCCTCCACTTT. The chain combines TRBV28 with TRBJ1-6; 7 nucleotides match TRBD1. This CDR3 has 14 amino acids. Trimming took 4 bases from V and 7 from J; bases not matched to a gene: 4. CDR1 is MDHEN and CDR2 is SYDVKM in the germline V gene.

This chain connects TRBV19 to TRBJ2-1; 16 bases map to TRBD2. From germline, CDR1 is LNHDA and CDR2 SQIVND (reference sequence). This CDR3 is 18 amino acids long. J lost 4 bases, V lost 3 bases, and 6 bases had no gene match. The CDR3 DNA follows: TGTGCCAGTAGTATTACGGGACTAGCGGGGGGGCAGTACAATGAGCAGTTCTTC. This codes for CASSITGLAGGQYNEQFF.

The chain uses TRBV5-4 and TRBJ2-1; 10 bases map to TRBD2. The CDR3 consists of 14 residues. Unmatched junction bases numbered 4, after V lost 3 bases and J lost 7 bases. From germline, CDR1 is SGHNT and CDR2 YYREEE (reference sequence). The CDR3 protein is CASSSGTSVNEQFF. CDR3 nucleotides: TGTGCCAGCAGCTCCGGGACTAGCGTTAATGAGCAGTTCTTC.

J is TRBJ2-5 and V is TRBV4-3; 11 nucleotides agree with TRBD2. There are 16 residues in the CDR3. Germline CDR1 LGHNA, CDR2 YSLEER. J was trimmed by 4 bases and V by 4 bases; bases with no gene match: 8. The CDR3 nucleotides are TGCGCCAGCAGCCTTGGCGGGACTAGCGGTAGAGAGACCCAGTACTTC. Translated: CASSLGGTSGRETQYF.

V usage is TRBV3-1 (or the pseudogene TRBV3-2) and J usage is TRBJ1-1; weak D call: TRBD1 (6 bases). Per the germline V gene, CDR1 is LGHDT and CDR2 is YNNKEL (reference sequence). The V end was cut by 2 bases, the J end by 4 bases, with 8 bases between. The length of the CDR3 is 13 residues. The CDR3 is CASSQMDSTEAFF. The CDR3, as DNA: TGTGCCAGCAGCCAAATGGACAGCACTGAAGCTTTCTTT.

The J gene is TRBJ1-2, the V gene TRBV19; 8 nucleotides line up with TRBD1. V shed 7 bases, J shed 3 bases, and the junction held 4 bases outside the gene matches. There are 13 residues in the CDR3. The germline CDR1 and CDR2 sequences are LNHDA and SQIVND (reference sequence). CDR3 residues: CASTHRGDYGYTF. The CDR3 coding sequence is TGTGCCAGTACCCACAGGGGGGACTATGGCTACACCTTC.

The chain combines TRBV12-3 or TRBV12-4 with TRBJ1-2, with D perhaps TRBD1 (5 bases). V lost 5 bases and J 7 bases, leaving 14 bases between the germline ends. The CDR3 has 13 residues. The CDR3 loop is CASSRRAGGGYTF. Here the CDR3 DNA reads TGTGCCAGCAGTCGGAGGGCCGGGGGTGGCTACACCTTC.

The chain uses TRBV3-1 (or the pseudogene TRBV3-2) and TRBJ2-1; D is perhaps TRBD2 (5 bases). Per germline, CDR1 LGHDT and CDR2 YNNKEL (reference sequence). Trimming stripped 1 base from V and 7 bases from J, with 14 bases between. The CDR3 is 15 amino acids. The chain's CDR3 is CASSQVLRVGNEQFF. The CDR3 nucleotides are TGTGCCAGCAGCCAAGTTCTGCGGGTGGGGAATGAGCAGTTCTTC.

The rearrangement joins TRBV6-5 to TRBJ2-7, with a possible D match to TRBD1 (6 bases). V shed 1 base and J shed 2 bases, with 12 bases lying between them. The CDR3 contains 15 residues. Germline V gives CDR1 MNHEY, CDR2 SVGAGI. CDR3 DNA sequence: TGTGCCAGCAGTTACTTCCCAGGGGTGACCTACGAGCAGTACTTC. It specifies CASSYFPGVTYEQYF.

The rearrangement links TRBV12-5 to TRBJ2-3; TRBD2 matches at 8 bases. Germline CDR1 is LGHNT and CDR2 is FRNRAP. The trim removed 0 bases at V and 7 bases at J, leaving 12 bases unmatched. The length of the CDR3 is 17 residues. CDR3 residues: CASGLVLVAGGRYTQYF. The CDR3 DNA reads TGTGCTAGTGGTTTGGTACTGGTTGCGGGGGGCAGATATACGCAGTATTTT.

V usage is TRBV10-3 and J usage is TRBJ2-6; D possibly corresponds to TRBD2 (5 bases). V gave up 3 bases and J gave up 0 bases, with 9 bases separating them. CDR1 and CDR2 (germline): ENHRY, SYGVKD. The CDR3 sequence is 16 residues long. DNA for the CDR3: TGTGCCATCAGTGAAAACGGGAACTCTGGGGCCAACGTCCTGACTTTC. Amino acids: CAISENGNSGANVLTF.

The chain employs TRBV28 and TRBJ2-7, with 15 bases matching TRBD2. The J segment lost 7 bases and the V segment lost 6 bases, leaving 7 bases of the junction unmatched. The germline V gene has CDR1 MDHEN and CDR2 SYDVKM. CDR3 length: 15 amino acids. CDR3 bases: TGTGCCAGCAGACGGACTAGCGGGAGGGCCGGAGAGCAGTACTTC. Its protein product is CASRRTSGRAGEQYF.